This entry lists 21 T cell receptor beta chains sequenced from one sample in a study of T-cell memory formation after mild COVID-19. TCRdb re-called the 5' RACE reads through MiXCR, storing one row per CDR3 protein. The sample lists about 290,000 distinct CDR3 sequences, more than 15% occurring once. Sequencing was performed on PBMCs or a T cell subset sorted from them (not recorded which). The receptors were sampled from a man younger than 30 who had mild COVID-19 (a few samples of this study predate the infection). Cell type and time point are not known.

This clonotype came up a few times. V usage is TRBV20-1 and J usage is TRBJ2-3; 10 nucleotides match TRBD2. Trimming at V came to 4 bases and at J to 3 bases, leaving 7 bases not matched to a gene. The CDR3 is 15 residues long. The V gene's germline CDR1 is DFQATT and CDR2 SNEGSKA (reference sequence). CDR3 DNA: TGCAGTGCTATGGCTAGCGGGGGTGTTACAGATACGCAGTATTTT. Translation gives CSAMASGGVTDTQYF.

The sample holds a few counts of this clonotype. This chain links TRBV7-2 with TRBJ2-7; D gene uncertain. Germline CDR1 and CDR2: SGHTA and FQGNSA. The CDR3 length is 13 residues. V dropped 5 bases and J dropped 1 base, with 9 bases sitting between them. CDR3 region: CASSRVGSYEQYF. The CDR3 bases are TGTGCCAGCAGCCGAGTGGGGTCCTACGAGCAGTACTTC.

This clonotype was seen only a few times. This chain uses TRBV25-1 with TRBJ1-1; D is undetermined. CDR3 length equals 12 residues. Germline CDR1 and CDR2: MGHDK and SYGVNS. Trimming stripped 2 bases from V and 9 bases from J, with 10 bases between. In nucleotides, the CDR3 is TGTGCCAGCAGTGAAGGGCGGAGGCAAGCTTTCTTT. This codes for CASSEGRRQAFF.

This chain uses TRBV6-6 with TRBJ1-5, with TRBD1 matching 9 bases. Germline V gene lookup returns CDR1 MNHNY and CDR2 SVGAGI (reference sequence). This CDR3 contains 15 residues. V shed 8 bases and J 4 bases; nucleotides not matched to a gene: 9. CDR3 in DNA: TGTGCCAGCGCTGCCCCGGGACAGGGAAATCAGCCCCAGCATTTT. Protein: CASAAPGQGNQPQHF.

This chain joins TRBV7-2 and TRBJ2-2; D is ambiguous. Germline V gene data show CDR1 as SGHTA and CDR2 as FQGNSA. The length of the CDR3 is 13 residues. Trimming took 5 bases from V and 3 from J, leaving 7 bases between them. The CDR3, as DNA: TGTGCCAGCAGCGTAGGATACACCGGGGAGCTGTTTTTT. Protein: CASSVGYTGELFF.

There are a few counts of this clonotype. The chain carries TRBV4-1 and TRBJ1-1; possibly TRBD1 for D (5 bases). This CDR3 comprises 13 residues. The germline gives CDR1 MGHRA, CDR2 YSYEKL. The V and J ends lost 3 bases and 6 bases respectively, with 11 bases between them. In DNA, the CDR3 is TGCGCCAGCAGCCAGGGGACCGGGCCTGAAGCTTTCTTT. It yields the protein CASSQGTGPEAFF.

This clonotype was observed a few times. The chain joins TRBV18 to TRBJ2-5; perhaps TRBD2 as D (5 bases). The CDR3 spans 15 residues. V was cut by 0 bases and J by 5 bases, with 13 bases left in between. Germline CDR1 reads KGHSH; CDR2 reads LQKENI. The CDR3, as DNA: TGTGCCAGCTCACCACCGAGTGCCAGGAGGGAGACCCAGTACTTC. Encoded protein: CASSPPSARRETQYF.

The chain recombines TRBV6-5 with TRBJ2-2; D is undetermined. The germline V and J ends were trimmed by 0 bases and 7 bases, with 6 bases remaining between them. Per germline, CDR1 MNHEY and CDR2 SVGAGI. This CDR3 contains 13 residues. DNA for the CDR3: TGTGCCAGCAGTTACTCTAATCTCGGGGAGCTGTTTTTT. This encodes CASSYSNLGELFF.

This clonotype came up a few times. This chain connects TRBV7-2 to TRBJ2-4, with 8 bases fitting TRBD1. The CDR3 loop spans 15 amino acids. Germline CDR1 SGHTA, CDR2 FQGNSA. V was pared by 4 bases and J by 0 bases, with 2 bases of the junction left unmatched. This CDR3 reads CASSSQGEAKNIQYF. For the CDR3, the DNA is TGTGCCAGCAGCTCACAGGGGGAAGCCAAAAACATTCAGTACTTC.

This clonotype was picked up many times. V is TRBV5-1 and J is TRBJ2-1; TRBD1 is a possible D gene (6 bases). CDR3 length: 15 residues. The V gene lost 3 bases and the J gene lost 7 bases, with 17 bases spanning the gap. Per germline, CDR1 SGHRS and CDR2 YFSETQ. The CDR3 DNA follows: TGCGCCAGCAGCTACCGGGACACCTCTGGGAATGAGCAGTTCTTC. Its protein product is CASSYRDTSGNEQFF. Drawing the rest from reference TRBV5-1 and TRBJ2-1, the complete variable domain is KAGVTQTPRYLIKTRGQQVTLSCSPISGHRSVSWYQQTPGQGLQFLFEYFSETQRNKGNFPGRFSGRQFSNSRSEMNVSTLELGDSALYLCASSYRDTSGNEQFFGPGTRLTVL.

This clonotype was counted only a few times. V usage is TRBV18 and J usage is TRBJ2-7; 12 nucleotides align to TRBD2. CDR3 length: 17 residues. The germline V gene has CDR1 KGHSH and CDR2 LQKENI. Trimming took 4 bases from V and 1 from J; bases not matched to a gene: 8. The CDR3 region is CASSQNVLAGGSYEQYV. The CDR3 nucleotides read TGTGCCAGCTCACAAAACGTACTAGCGGGGGGTTCCTACGAGCAGTACGTC.

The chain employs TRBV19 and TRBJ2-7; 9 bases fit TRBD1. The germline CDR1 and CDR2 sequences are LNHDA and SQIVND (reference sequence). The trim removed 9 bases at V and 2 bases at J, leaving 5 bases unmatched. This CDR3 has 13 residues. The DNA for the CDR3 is TGTGCCAGCCGGGACAGGGAAGCCTACGAGCAGTACTTC. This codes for CASRDREAYEQYF.

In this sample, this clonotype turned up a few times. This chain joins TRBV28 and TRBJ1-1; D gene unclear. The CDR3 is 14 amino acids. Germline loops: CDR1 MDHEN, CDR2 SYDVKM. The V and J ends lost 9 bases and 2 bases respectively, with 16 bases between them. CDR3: CASQGSYRNTEAFF. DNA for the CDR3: TGTGCCAGTCAAGGAAGCTATCGCAACACTGAAGCTTTCTTT. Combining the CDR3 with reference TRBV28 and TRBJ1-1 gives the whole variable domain DVKVTQSSRYLVKRTGEKVFLECVQDMDHENMFWYRQDPGLGLRLIYFSYDVKMKEKGDIPEGYSVSREKKERFSLILESASTNQTSMYLCASQGSYRNTEAFFGQGTRLTVV.

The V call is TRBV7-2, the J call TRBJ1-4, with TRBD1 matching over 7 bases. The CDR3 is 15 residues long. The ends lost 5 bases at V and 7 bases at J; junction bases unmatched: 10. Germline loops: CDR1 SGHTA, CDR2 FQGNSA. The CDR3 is CASSDDRVGGEKLFF. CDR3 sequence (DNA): TGTGCCAGCAGCGATGACAGGGTCGGCGGTGAAAAACTGTTTTTT.

DNA for the CDR3: TGTGCCAGTACTCGGGTTAGCCAAGGGAGCAATGAGCAGTTCTTC. It is translated as CASTRVSQGSNEQFF. The chain uses TRBV19 and TRBJ2-1, with D possibly being TRBD2 (5 bases). The CDR3 extends over 15 amino acids. Germline CDR1 reads LNHDA; CDR2 reads SQIVND (reference sequence). V lost 7 bases to trimming and J lost 6 bases, with 19 bases between them.

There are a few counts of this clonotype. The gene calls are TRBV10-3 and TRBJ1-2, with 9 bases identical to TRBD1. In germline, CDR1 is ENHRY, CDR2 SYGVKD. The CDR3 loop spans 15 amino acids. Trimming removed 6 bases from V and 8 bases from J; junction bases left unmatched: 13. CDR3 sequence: CAIRSTHRGHLGYTF. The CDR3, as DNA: TGTGCCATCAGGAGCACCCACAGGGGGCATTTAGGCTACACCTTC.

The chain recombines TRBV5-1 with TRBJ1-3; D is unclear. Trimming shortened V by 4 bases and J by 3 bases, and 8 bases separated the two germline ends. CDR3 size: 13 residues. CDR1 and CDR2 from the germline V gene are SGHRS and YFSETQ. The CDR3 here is CASSADGGNTIYF. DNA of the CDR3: TGCGCCAGCAGCGCGGACGGTGGAAACACCATATATTTT.

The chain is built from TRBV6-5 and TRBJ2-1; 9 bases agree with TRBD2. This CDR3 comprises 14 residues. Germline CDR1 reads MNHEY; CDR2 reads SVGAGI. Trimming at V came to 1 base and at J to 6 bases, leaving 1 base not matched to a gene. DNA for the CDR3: TGTGCCAGCAGTTACTTTAGCGGGAGCAATGAGCAGTTCTTC. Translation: CASSYFSGSNEQFF.

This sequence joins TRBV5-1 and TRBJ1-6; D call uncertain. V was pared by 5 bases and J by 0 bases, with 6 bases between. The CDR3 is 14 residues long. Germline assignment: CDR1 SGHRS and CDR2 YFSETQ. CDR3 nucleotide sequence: TGCGCCAGCAGACAGAGCTCCTATAATTCACCCCTCCACTTT. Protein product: CASRQSSYNSPLHF.

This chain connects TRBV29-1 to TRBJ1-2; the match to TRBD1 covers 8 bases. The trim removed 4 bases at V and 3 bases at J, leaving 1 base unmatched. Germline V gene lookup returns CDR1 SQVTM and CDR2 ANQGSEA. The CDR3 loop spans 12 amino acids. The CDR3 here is CSVGGQDYGYTF. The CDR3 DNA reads TGCAGCGTTGGGGGACAGGACTATGGCTACACCTTC.

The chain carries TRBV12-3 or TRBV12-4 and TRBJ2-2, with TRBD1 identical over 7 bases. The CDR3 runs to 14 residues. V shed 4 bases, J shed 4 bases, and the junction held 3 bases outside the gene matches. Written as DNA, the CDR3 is TGTGCCAGCAGTTCGACAGGGCCCACCGGGGAGCTGTTTTTT. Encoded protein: CASSSTGPTGELFF.